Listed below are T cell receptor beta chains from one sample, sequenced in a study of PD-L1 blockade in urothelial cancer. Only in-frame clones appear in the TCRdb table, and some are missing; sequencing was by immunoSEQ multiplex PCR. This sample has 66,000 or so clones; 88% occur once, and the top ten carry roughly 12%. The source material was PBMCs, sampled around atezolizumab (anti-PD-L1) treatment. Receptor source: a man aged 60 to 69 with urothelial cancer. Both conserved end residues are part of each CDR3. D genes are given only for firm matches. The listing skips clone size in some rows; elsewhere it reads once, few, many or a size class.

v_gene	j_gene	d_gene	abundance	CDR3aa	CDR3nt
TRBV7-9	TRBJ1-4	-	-	CASSATDTSNEKLFF	TGTGCCAGCAGCGCTACCGACACCTCTAATGAAAAACTGTTTTTT
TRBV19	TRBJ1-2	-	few	CASIGLPNYGYTF	TGTGCCAGTATTGGCCTTCCTAACTATGGCTACACCTTC
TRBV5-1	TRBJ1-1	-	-	CASSLLQSNTEAFF	TGCGCCAGCAGCTTGTTACAATCGAACACTGAAGCTTTCTTT
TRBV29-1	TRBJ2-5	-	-	CSVEVSETQYF	TGCAGCGTTGAAGTCTCAGAGACCCAGTACTTC
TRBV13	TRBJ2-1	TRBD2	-	CASSFSGADNEQFF	TGTGCCAGCAGTTTTAGCGGGGCAGACAATGAGCAGTTCTTC
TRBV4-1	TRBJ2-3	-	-	CASSHRTPGTDTQYF	TGCGCCAGCAGCCATAGGACACCCGGCACAGATACGCAGTATTTT
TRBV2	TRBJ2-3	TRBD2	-	CASSWTSGGVDTQYF	TGTGCCAGCAGTTGGACTAGCGGGGGGGTAGATACGCAGTATTTT
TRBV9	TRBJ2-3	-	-	CASSVGSDTQYF	TGTGCCAGCAGCGTAGGTAGTGATACGCAGTATTTT
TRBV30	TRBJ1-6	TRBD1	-	CAWSVQGADNSPLHF	TGTGCCTGGAGTGTCCAGGGGGCGGATAATTCACCCCTCCACTTT
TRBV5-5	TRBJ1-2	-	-	CASSLWRGGYTF	TGTGCCAGCAGCTTGTGGAGGGGCGGCTACACCTTC
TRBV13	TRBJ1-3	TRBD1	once	CASSGGSGNTIYF	TGTGCCTCCTCAGGGGGCTCTGGAAACACCATATATTTT
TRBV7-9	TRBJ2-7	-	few	CASSLDGVYEQYF	TGTGCCAGCAGCTTAGACGGGGTTTACGAGCAGTACTTC
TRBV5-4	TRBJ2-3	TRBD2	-	CASSPTFGGGPVDTQYF	TGTGCCAGCAGCCCTACATTTGGGGGAGGGCCGGTAGATACGCAGTATTTT
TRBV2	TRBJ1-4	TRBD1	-	CASSSGTGGEKLFF	TGTGCCAGCAGCTCCGGGACAGGGGGAGAAAAACTGTTTTTT
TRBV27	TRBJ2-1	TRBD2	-	CASTRGRFSNEQFF	TGTGCCAGCACACGCGGGAGATTTAGCAATGAGCAGTTCTTC
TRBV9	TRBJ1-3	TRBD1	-	CASSVGTGNVAGNTIYF	TGTGCCAGCAGCGTAGGGACAGGGAACGTGGCTGGAAACACCATATATTTT
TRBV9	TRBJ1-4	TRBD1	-	CASSVASFTGQGPSTNEKLFF	TGTGCCAGCAGCGTAGCTTCCTTTACTGGACAGGGGCCCTCAACTAATGAAAAACTGTTTTTT
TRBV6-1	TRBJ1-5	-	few	CAGGGTARNQPQHF	TGTGCCGGGGGTGGGACTGCGCGAAATCAGCCCCAGCATTTT
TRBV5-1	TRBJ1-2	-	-	CASSLNQGYGYTF	TGCGCCAGCAGCTTAAATCAGGGCTATGGCTACACCTTC
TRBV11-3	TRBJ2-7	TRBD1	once	CASCGDRTYEQYF	TGTGCCAGCTGTGGGGACAGGACCTACGAGCAGTACTTC
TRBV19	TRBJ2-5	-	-	CASSPPGRIRETQYF	TGTGCCAGTAGTCCCCCGGGGAGGATCCGAGAGACCCAGTACTTC
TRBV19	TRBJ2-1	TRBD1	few	CASSMGRGQSYNEQFF	TGTGCCAGTAGTATGGGCAGGGGGCAATCGTACAATGAGCAGTTCTTC
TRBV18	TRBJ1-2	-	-	CASSPSGDYYGYTF	TGTGCCAGCTCACCGTCAGGGGATTACTATGGCTACACCTTC
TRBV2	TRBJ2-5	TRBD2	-	CASSPGLAGELETQYF	TGTGCCAGCAGTCCTGGACTAGCGGGAGAACTGGAGACCCAGTACTTC
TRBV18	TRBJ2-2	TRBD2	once	CASSQRGANTGELFF	TGTGCCAGCTCACAGCGGGGGGCGAACACCGGGGAGCTGTTTTTT
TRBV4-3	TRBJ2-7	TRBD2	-	CASSAGANYEQYF	TGCGCCAGCAGCGCGGGAGCGAACTACGAGCAGTACTTC